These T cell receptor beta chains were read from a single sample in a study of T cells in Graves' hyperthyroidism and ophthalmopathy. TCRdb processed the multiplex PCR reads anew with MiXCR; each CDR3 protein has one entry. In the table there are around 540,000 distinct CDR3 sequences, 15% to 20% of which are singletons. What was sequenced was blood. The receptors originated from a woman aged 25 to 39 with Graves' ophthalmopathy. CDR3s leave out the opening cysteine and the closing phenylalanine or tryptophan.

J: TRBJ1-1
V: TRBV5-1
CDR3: ASSLAVNTEAF

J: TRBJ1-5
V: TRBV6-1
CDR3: ASRLGGLGQPQH

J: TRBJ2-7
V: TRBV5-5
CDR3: ASSSAGQGGKYEQY

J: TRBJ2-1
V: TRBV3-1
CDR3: ASSQDRGLAGVYNEQF

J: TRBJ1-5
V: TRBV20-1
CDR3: SASGRQGGRENQPQH

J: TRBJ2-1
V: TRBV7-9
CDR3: ASTLLVGRGLLKRELDNEQF

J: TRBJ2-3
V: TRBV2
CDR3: ASKPDGSSTDTQY

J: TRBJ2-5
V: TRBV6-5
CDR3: ASSYSPRPGLETQY

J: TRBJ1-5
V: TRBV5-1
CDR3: ASSLDGGPQPQH

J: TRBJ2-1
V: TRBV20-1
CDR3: SANSGESSYNEQF

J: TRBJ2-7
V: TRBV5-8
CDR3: ASSLEADRGTYEQY

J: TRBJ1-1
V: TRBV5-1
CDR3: ASSLVTNTEAF

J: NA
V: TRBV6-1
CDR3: ASSVLKLF

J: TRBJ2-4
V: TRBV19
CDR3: ASAGTRGDIQY

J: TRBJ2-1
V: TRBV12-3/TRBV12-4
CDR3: ASSTPSRLGDEQF

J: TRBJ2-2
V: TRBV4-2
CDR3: ASSQARLAGPTGELF

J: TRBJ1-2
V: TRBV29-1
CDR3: SVDPGGINYGYT

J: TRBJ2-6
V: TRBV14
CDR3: ASSQDPGSHRGGVAGANVLT

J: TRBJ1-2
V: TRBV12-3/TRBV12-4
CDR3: ASSSFGQDFGYT

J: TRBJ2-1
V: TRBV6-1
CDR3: ASSRGLTYNEQF

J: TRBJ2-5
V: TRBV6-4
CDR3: ASSESTSGQETQY

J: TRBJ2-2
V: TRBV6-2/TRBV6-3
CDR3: ASSYYSAVTGELF

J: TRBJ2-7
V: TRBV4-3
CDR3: ASSLFRTAAEQY

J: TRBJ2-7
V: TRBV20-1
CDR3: SARAGTGAHEQY

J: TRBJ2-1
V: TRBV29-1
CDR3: SAYGDEQF

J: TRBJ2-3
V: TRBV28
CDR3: ASSSMNRHQSY

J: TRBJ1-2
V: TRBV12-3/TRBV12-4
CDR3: ASTLGGYGYT

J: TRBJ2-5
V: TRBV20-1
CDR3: SAEQETQY

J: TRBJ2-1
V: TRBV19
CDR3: ASSSPTTPGLRWNEQF

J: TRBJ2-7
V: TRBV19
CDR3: ASSLNKYYEQY

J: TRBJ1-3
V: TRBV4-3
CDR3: ASSQISGHSGNTIY

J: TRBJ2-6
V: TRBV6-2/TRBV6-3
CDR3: ATSLQDNSGANVLT